This is a list of T cell receptor beta chains from one sample in a study of post-analysis software for immune sequencing data. MiXCR, run by TCRdb on the PCR reads, gives a single entry per CDR3 protein. The sample lists about 770,000 distinct CDR3 sequences, more than 45% occurring once. The sample consisted of blood. Receptor source: a girl under 18 with multiple sclerosis. Both conserved end residues are trimmed from each CDR3. Fields, in order: J gene, V gene, CDR3 protein.

>TRBJ2-3|TRBV12-3/TRBV12-4
ASSPEVTGPHTDTQY
>TRBJ2-1|TRBV4-2
ASSTYQGGYEQF
>TRBJ2-3|TRBV9
ASSDRTDGPSTDTQY
>NA|TRBV7-9
ASSLWLGREQY
>TRBJ2-7|TRBV3-1
ASSQAGLAGGSSYEQY
>TRBJ2-7|TRBV5-1
ASSSGLAGQPYQQY
>TRBJ1-1|TRBV7-2
ASSFKTMNTEAF
>TRBJ1-1|TRBV5-8
ASSPGWTGATMNTEAF
>TRBJ1-5|TRBV10-3
AISEDGDRDNQPQH
>TRBJ2-1|TRBV5-1
ASSLARQGGSYNEQF
>TRBJ2-7|TRBV4-3
ASSQGQGGPYEQY
>TRBJ1-2|TRBV12-3/TRBV12-4
ASSTGRGGHT
>TRBJ1-5|TRBV20-1
SASPGTNQPQH
>TRBJ1-4|TRBV28
ASNRGPLNDEKLF